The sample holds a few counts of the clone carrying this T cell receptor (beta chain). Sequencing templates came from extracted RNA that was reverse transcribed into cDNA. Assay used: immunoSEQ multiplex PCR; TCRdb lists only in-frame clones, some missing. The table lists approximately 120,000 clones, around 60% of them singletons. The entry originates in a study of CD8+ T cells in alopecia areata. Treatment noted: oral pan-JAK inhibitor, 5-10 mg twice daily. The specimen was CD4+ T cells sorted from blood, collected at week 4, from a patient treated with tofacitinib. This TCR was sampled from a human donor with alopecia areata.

CDR3 DNA sequence: TGTGCCAGCCCTATACAGGGAAGAGGCACAGATACGCAGTATTTT. This gives the protein CASPIQGRGTDTQYF. V usage is TRBV25-1 and J usage is TRBJ2-3; perhaps TRBD1 as D (6 bases). This CDR3 is built from 15 residues. V dropped 8 bases and J dropped 1 base, with 16 bases sitting between them. CDR1 and CDR2 (germline): MGHDK, SYGVNS.